This T cell receptor (beta chain) stems from a study of T cells in Graves' hyperthyroidism and ophthalmopathy. Study-wide results and caveats: The model forecast ophthalmopathy, anticipating it by a median roughly 6.5 months before onset. In the blood, most expanded thyroid clonotypes above 0.001 appeared as well.

Researchers amplified the TCR beta CDR3 regions from RNA transcripts. Primed by the HTBI set, a first-round RT-PCR was run on the TCR CDR3. TCRdb independently ran MiXCR on the multiplex PCR reads; one entry per CDR3 protein. Of about 720,000 distinct CDR3 sequences in the sample, about 19% were seen once. The table lists this clonotype with a few counts. Its antigen is not known. Newly diagnosed patients aged 18 to 65 had hyperthyroidism of under 2 months' duration. Blood was obtained at the first hyperthyroidism diagnosis, which preceded any ophthalmopathy symptoms. The clonotype originates from a woman between 45 and 60 years old with Graves' hyperthyroidism that later progressed to Graves' ophthalmopathy. Sequenced: blood.

DNA for the CDR3: TGTGCCAGCAGCACGCAGGGCACCGGGGAGCTGTTTTTT. Translating gives CASSTQGTGELFF. The chain carries TRBV3-1 and TRBJ2-2; a possible D gene is TRBD1 (5 bases). With 5 bases removed from V and 4 bases from J, the gap between germline ends came to 8 bases. Per the germline V gene, CDR1 is LGHDT and CDR2 is YNNKEL (reference sequence). This CDR3 has 13 amino acids.